Here is one T cell receptor (beta chain) with its context. Antigen unknown. The donors comprised healthy bone marrow donors. These data belong to a study of cytomegalovirus exposure and HLA in healthy donors. PCR amplification relied on 60 Vbeta primers (plus 13 Jbeta primers). Data came from immunoSEQ multiplex PCR; TCRdb stores just in-frame clones and leaves some out. The table lists about 140,000 clones, nearly 70% of them singletons. The CDR3 sequence is 15 residues long. Germline CDR1 and CDR2: SGHRS and YFSETQ. Between the trimmed V and J ends, which lost 2 bases and 2 bases, there was a span of 12 bases. Whole-study results and caveats: It was confirmed in vitro that a few of the CMV-associated chains were specific for CMV antigens.

The receptor was derived from a man in his thirties or forties in good health and CMV-seropositive. The chain has TRBV5-1 and TRBJ2-3; D perhaps matches TRBD1 (5 bases). The specimen sequenced was PBMCs. CDR3 in amino acids: CASSLLDSFTDTQYF. The CDR3 nucleotides are TGCGCCAGCAGCTTACTTGACAGTTTCACAGATACGCAGTATTTT. The entire variable domain, with the rest obtained from reference TRBV5-1 and TRBJ2-3, is as follows: KAGVTQTPRYLIKTRGQQVTLSCSPISGHRSVSWYQQTPGQGLQFLFEYFSETQRNKGNFPGRFSGRQFSNSRSEMNVSTLELGDSALYLCASSLLDSFTDTQYFGPGTRLTVL.